Listed below are T cell receptor beta chains from one sample, sequenced in a study of identical twins. TCRdb fed the 5' RACE reads into MiXCR, producing one record per CDR3 protein. Counted here are some 1,600,000 distinct CDR3 sequences, roughly a third occurring once; the ten biggest clones make up 0.27%. Sequencing was carried out using cord blood. Receptors originate from a newborn girl in good health. Each CDR3 is given with its conserved first and last residue. The order of the fields is V gene, J gene, clone size, D gene, CDR3 length, CDR3 protein, CDR3 DNA. The D gene is left open where the match is weak. Clone size is not always given. Where it is, it says once, few, many or a class for expanded clones.

TRBV20-1	TRBJ2-7	.	.	12	CSAPGAVYEQYF	TGCAGTGCGCCCGGGGCCGTCTACGAGCAGTACTTC
TRBV12-3/TRBV12-4	TRBJ1-2	once	.	13	CAGDSGPGVGYTF	TGTGCCGGCGATTCCGGGCCCGGCGTTGGCTACACCTTC
TRBV18	TRBJ2-3	.	TRBD2	18	CASSPGIRGSPLTDTQYF	TGTGCCAGCTCACCAGGGATTCGCGGGAGTCCCCTCACAGATACGCAGTATTTT
TRBV25-1	TRBJ2-7	many	.	11	CATRFEVWQYF	TGTGCCACCAGATTTGAGGTGTGGCAGTACTTC
TRBV4-2	TRBJ2-3	few	.	17	CASSQGWSSAGTDTQYF	TGTGCCAGCAGCCAAGGTTGGAGTAGCGCGGGCACAGATACGCAGTATTTT
TRBV5-1	TRBJ1-2	once	TRBD1	14	CASSRDRAPYGYTF	TGCGCCAGTAGCCGGGACAGGGCTCCCTATGGCTACACCTTC
TRBV21-1	TRBJ2-7	.	.	15	CASSKQDRGPGEQYF	TGTGCCAGCAGCAAACAGGACAGGGGGCCGGGCGAGCAGTACTTC
TRBV9	TRBJ2-1	.	TRBD2	21	CASSRNSPGLAGNPSYNEQFF	TGTGCCAGCAGCCGTAATTCTCCGGGACTAGCGGGGAACCCCTCCTACAATGAGCAGTTCTTC
TRBV5-1	TRBJ2-3	.	.	15	CASSLYGGRTDTQYF	TGCGCCAGCAGCTTGTACGGGGGGCGCACAGATACGCAGTATTTT
TRBV5-5	TRBJ2-7	.	TRBD1	15	CASSSGQPDSYEQYF	TGTGCCAGCAGCTCGGGACAGCCCGACTCCTACGAGCAGTACTTC
TRBV7-8	TRBJ2-7	few	TRBD1	16	CASSFGQGSLFYEQYF	TGTGCCAGCAGCTTTGGACAGGGGAGCCTATTCTACGAGCAGTACTTC